One T cell receptor beta chain is described in this entry. The sample comes from a study of blood T cell repertoires in COVID-19. Overall study context: Spain, Italy and the United States supplied samples that represented acute and convalescent COVID-19. PBMCs, B-cell-depleted T cells, or T cells provided the cDNA or gDNA that made up the material.

Source study methods: Amplification of reference gene primers provided the estimated nucleated cell counts. The assay was immunoSEQ multiplex PCR, and TCRdb's table has in-frame clones only and misses some. The DNA gave D and trimming, while V, J and clone size come from that table. The sample includes some 150,000 clones, just under 90% seen only once; the top ten take 3.5% to 4.5%. The germline V gene encodes CDR1 SQVTM and CDR2 ANQGSEA. The CDR3 contains 13 residues. Trimming removed 7 bases at V and 2 bases at J, with 14 bases between. This chain links TRBV29-1 with TRBJ1-2, with D tentatively TRBD1 (6 bases). Sequenced: peripheral blood. The receptor's source is a woman aged 40-49 years with acute or convalescent COVID-19. DNA of the CDR3: TGCAGCGGGTCAGGGGAGGGGAACTATGGCTACACCTTC. Translating it yields CSGSGEGNYGYTF. Combining the CDR3 with reference TRBV29-1 and TRBJ1-2 gives the whole variable domain SAVISQKPSRDICQRGTSLTIQCQVDSQVTMMFWYRQQPGQSLTLIATANQGSEATYESGFVIDKFPISRPNLTFSTLTVSNMSPEDSSIYLCSGSGEGNYGYTFGSGTRLTVV.